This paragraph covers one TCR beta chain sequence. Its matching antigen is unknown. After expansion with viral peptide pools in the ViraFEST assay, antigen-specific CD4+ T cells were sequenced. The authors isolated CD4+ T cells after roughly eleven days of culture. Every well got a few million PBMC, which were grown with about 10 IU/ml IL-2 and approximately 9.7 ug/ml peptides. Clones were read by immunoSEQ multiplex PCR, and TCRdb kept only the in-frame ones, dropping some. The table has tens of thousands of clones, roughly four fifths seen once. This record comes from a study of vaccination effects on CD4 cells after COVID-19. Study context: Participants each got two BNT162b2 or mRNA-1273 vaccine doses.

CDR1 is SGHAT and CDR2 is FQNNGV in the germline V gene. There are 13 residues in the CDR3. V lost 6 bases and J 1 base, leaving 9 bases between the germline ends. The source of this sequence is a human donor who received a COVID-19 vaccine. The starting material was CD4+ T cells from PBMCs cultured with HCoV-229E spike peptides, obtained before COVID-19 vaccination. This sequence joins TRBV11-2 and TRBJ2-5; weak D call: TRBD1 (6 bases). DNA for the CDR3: TGTGCCAGCAGGGAACAGGGCCAAGAGACCCAGTACTTC. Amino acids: CASREQGQETQYF.